This TCR beta chain stems from a study of CD8 T cells in ankylosing spondylitis. Study-wide results and caveats: In ankylosing spondylitis blood, a motif of seven to nine highly homologous TCR beta variants appeared characteristic. In synovial fluid and blood from reactive arthritis, some motif variants were previously reported. As for the disease-linked clones, they showed a CD8+ phenotype and occurred at relatively low frequencies in peripheral blood.

TCRdb itself ran the 5' RACE reads through MiXCR, one entry per CDR3 protein. The sample records about 90,000 distinct CDR3 sequences, about 9% being singletons. With V trimmed by 7 bases and J by 5 bases, 17 bases remained unmatched. The CDR3 has 16 amino acids. The V gene's germline CDR1 is SGHRS and CDR2 YFSETQ. Of note for this clonotype: Its cognate antigen is unknown.

Sequencing was performed on blood, either unsorted or a sorted T cell fraction (not recorded which). The sequence derives from a male donor with ankylosing spondylitis. The chain is built from TRBV5-1 and TRBJ2-7, with 8 bases that match TRBD2. The CDR3 sequence is CASSSIARGESDEQYF. CDR3 in DNA: TGCGCCAGCTCCTCTATCGCGCGGGGGGAGAGCGACGAGCAGTACTTC.